Reported below is one T cell receptor (beta chain). This clonotype was recorded many times. There is no known antigen for this receptor. One base away there is no much larger clone; base qualities are not given. The data originate from a study of T cells in Graves' hyperthyroidism and ophthalmopathy (dated by TCRdb to the late 2010s). About the study as a whole: Peripheral blood was sampled at the time of initial diagnosis, prior to any treatment. TCR V-J signatures able to tell the groups apart were searched for in a discovery cohort of 90 to 100 patients, of whom 40 to 45 had Graves' ophthalmopathy and around 56 had stable Graves' hyperthyroidism. Prospective prediction of ophthalmopathy was tested in an independent validation cohort of 18 to 20 hyperthyroidism patients and 17 patients who later progressed to ophthalmopathy. The 100 discovery patients were randomly split 7:3 into training and test sets. After blood sampling, hyperthyroidism patients were treated with methimazole at a starting dose of 30 mg daily, and ophthalmopathy patients were treated with high-dose intravenous methylprednisolone. The study also compared thyroid tissue and blood T-cell repertoires from more than 5 Graves' hyperthyroidism patients. The paper reports TCR Vbeta CDR3 sequencing of 130 to 150 peripheral blood samples: under 45 ophthalmopathy, about 75 hyperthyroidism and approximately 17 progressor patients.

From the cysteine through the phenylalanine, the CDR3 covers 13 amino acids. Only the CDR3 part of the read is kept: 39 bases, read in frame from the first base. Based on the germline V gene (reference sequence), the CDR1 and CDR2 sequences are DFQATT and SNEGSKA. Stable Graves' hyperthyroidism was defined as the absence of progression to ophthalmopathy over 18 months of follow-up. Hyperthyroidism patients were aged 18 to 65 years and newly diagnosed, with disease duration of less than 2 months. Exclusion was applied to patients with uncontrolled infections, other autoimmune diseases, pregnancy or lactation. Clinical symptoms, serum thyroxine and TRAb, thyroid ultrasound, and orbital computed tomography formed the basis for the diagnoses. PBMCs were separated from approximately 9.9 ml of fresh peripheral blood using Ficoll-Paque density gradient centrifugation. Total RNA was extracted using Trizol reagent, and RNA quality was assessed on an Agilent 2100 Bioanalyzer.

The paper as a whole reports these results and caveats: Blood samples also contained most of the expanded thyroid clonotypes (frequency above 0.001), which suggests that blood repertoires may reflect thyroid immune responses. Ophthalmopathy was separated from stable hyperthyroidism by a 13 V-J signature model, with approximately 86% sensitivity and roughly 81% specificity obtained in cross-validation and 80%/75% obtained in testing. No statistical method was used to set the sample size in advance, and investigators knew the group allocation. In validation, progression to ophthalmopathy was predicted by the model with 70.59% sensitivity and nearly 75% specificity, a median of around 5.9 months before onset.

Amplification of TCR beta CDR3 regions was carried out from RNA transcripts. A first-round RT-PCR of the TCR CDR3 used the HTBI primer set with the Qiagen OneStep RT-PCR kit. Libraries were constructed in a second round of multiplex PCR, after which size selection and purification were performed. Libraries were sequenced paired-end with 100 bp reads on an Illumina HiSeq2000. For the original study's pipeline: SOAPnuke was used to process the raw data, throwing out any read that contained adapters or uncalled bases, had a mean Phred below 15, or lacked an exact constant-primer or identifier match. High-quality paired reads were merged using COPE v1.2.5, and each unique nucleotide sequence was defined as a clonotype. MiTCR v1.1 was used to align clonotypes to the IMGT TRBV, TRBD and TRBJ reference segments. The analysis included only V-J combinations with a frequency above 0.0001, which together covered more than 98% of the repertoires. A TCS score was defined as the ratio of F50 (clonal expansion) to E x V (chaos), with BLOSUM62-based TCRdist applied between CDR3 peptides within each V-J. Welch's t-statistics and random forest reduced around 510 V-J features to fewer than 15, which were used in a naive Bayes classifier (R e1071). Through fastp at Q25 and MiXCR, TCRdb rebuilt clones from the public reads, retaining in-frame beta chains. Rows are unified per CDR3 protein, each entry keeping the most common DNA and genes. These V and J calls originate from TCRdb's pipeline instead of the authors' own analysis. The sample table holds under 450,000 distinct CDR3 sequences, of which around a sixth were seen once. Approximately 7.5% of the sample rests with the top ten.

Sequencing used blood. This clonotype was obtained from a woman younger than 30 with Graves' hyperthyroidism. This chain joins TRBV20-1 to TRBJ2-5; 7 bases in the junction line up with TRBD1. The nucleotides read TGCAGCGCCAGGGGGACGGACCAAGAGACCCAGTACTTC. Its amino acids are CSARGTDQETQYF.